These 32 T cell receptor beta chains came from one sample sequenced in a study of CD8 T cells in ankylosing spondylitis. Findings and caveats of the study: Typical of ankylosing spondylitis blood, it appeared, was a TCR beta motif of 7 or 8 highly homologous variants.

Which antigens these TCRs recognize remains unknown. TCRdb analysed the 5' RACE reads with MiXCR anew, one entry per CDR3 protein. The sample carries approximately 520,000 distinct CDR3 sequences, about 5.7% recorded once. Source material: blood, either unsorted or a sorted T cell fraction (not recorded which). These receptors originate from a male donor with ankylosing spondylitis.

Ten or more counts support this clonotype. The CDR3 loop is CAIRGGTESAFF. The DNA of the CDR3 is TGTGCCATCAGGGGGGGGACAGAGTCTGCTTTCTTT. This sequence joins TRBV10-3 and TRBJ1-1; 7 bases map to TRBD1. With 6 bases clipped from V and 11 bases from J, the junction kept 9 bases outside the gene matches. This CDR3 region has 12 residues. Looked up from germline, CDR1 is ENHRY and CDR2 is SYGVKD.

This clonotype was picked up many times. The rearrangement links TRBV5-1 to TRBJ2-1; 10 bases align to TRBD2. With 0 bases clipped from V and 2 bases from J, the junction kept 2 bases outside the gene matches. Germline V lookup: CDR1 SGHRS, CDR2 YFSETQ. This CDR3 region has 16 residues. CDR3 DNA sequence: TGCGCCAGCAGCTTGGTTCTAGCGGGGGCCTACAATGAGCAGTTCTTC. This gives the protein CASSLVLAGAYNEQFF.

This clonotype was observed at least ten times. CDR3: CAISDYETQYF. The CDR3 DNA reads as TGTGCCATCAGTGATTACGAGACCCAGTACTTC. The chain carries TRBV10-3 and TRBJ2-5; D not certain. This CDR3 comprises 11 residues. Trimming removed 3 bases from V and 5 bases from J, with 4 bases in between. Germline CDR1 reads ENHRY; CDR2 reads SYGVKD.

This clonotype was recorded many times. The chain is built from TRBV12-3 or TRBV12-4 and TRBJ1-2; 9 bases line up with TRBD1. V gave up 6 bases and J gave up 3 bases; unmatched junction bases: 8. This CDR3 is 15 amino acids long. The CDR3 bases are TGTGCCAGCAGCCCCATGACAGGGGGAGACTATGGCTACACCTTC. Translation: CASSPMTGGDYGYTF.

In its sample, this clonotype was seen many times. This sequence may be a read error, since a much larger clone differs from it by one base. The rearrangement links TRBV20-1 to TRBJ1-5; D not certain. Trimming pared 4 bases from V and 4 bases from J, leaving 11 bases between. Per germline, CDR1 DFQATT and CDR2 SNEGSKA (reference sequence). This CDR3 comprises 13 residues. The CDR3 region has the DNA TGCAGTGCTAATGGCGACCCGAATCAGCCCCAGCATTTT. It codes for CSANGDPNQPQHF.

The J gene is TRBJ1-2, the V gene TRBV20-1; D ambiguous. The CDR3 runs 12 residues. Trimming cost V 6 bases and J 7 bases, with 15 bases left between them. Germline V gene sequence: CDR1 DFQATT, CDR2 SNEGSKA (reference sequence). The CDR3 reads CSARIQSLGYTF. The CDR3 bases are TGCAGTGCCCGGATACAGAGCCTTGGCTACACCTTC.

This clonotype was counted at least ten times. J is TRBJ2-7 and V is TRBV29-1, with TRBD1 identical over 9 bases. The CDR3 covers 14 residues. Germline CDR1 and CDR2: SQVTM and ANQGSEA. V was clipped by 7 bases and J by 4 bases; unmatched bases: 11. The CDR3 region is CSAGTGNRIYEQYF. The CDR3, as DNA: TGCAGCGCTGGGACAGGGAACAGGATTTACGAGCAGTACTTC.

This clonotype appeared many times. The chain combines TRBV4-2 with TRBJ2-5, with D tentatively TRBD2 (6 bases). Germline CDR1 is LGHNA and CDR2 is YNFKEQ. Trimming removed 2 bases at V and 5 bases at J, with 18 bases between. The CDR3 is 16 amino acids. The CDR3 protein is CASSQSPGLLGETQYF. CDR3 nucleotide sequence: TGTGCCAGCAGCCAATCCCCGGGACTTTTAGGCGAGACCCAGTACTTC.

This clonotype occurred many times. This rearrangement joins TRBV5-6 to TRBJ2-3; no firm D call. Germline CDR1 SGHDT, CDR2 YYEEEE. The CDR3 contains 13 residues. Trimming shortened V by 1 base and J by 5 bases, and 8 bases separated the two germline ends. The CDR3 is CASSLHPRDTQYF. CDR3 coding DNA: TGTGCCAGCAGCTTGCATCCGCGAGATACGCAGTATTTT. The variable domain in full, with the rest retrieved from reference TRBV5-6 and TRBJ2-3, is DAGVTQSPTHLIKTRGQQVTLRCSPKSGHDTVSWYQQALGQGPQFIFQYYEEEERQRGNFPDRFSGHQFPNYSSELNVNALLLGDSALYLCASSLHPRDTQYFGPGTRLTVL.

This clonotype has at least ten counts. The chain recombines TRBV4-3 with TRBJ2-1; 14 nucleotides line up with TRBD2. J was trimmed by 3 bases and V by 4 bases; bases with no gene match: 2. CDR1 is LGHNA and CDR2 is YSLEER in the germline V gene. CDR3 length equals 16 residues. The CDR3 is CASSRGLAGVYNEQFF. The CDR3 DNA is TGCGCCAGCAGCCGGGGACTAGCGGGAGTCTACAATGAGCAGTTCTTC.

The chain employs TRBV5-5 and TRBJ2-7; 8 nucleotides line up with TRBD1. The trim removed 4 bases at V and 0 bases at J, leaving 3 bases unmatched. This CDR3 has 14 residues. Germline lookup yields CDR1 SGHKS and CDR2 YYEKEE (reference sequence). In DNA, the CDR3 is TGTGCCAGCAGCCAGACAGGGGACTCCTACGAGCAGTACTTC. Residues: CASSQTGDSYEQYF. Full variable domain (outside the CDR3, taken from reference TRBV5-5 and TRBJ2-7): DAGVTQSPTHLIKTRGQQVTLRCSPISGHKSVSWYQQVLGQGPQFIFQYYEKEERGRGNFPDRFSARQFPNYSSELNVNALLLGDSALYLCASSQTGDSYEQYFGPGTRLTVT.

The sample holds many counts of this clonotype. The chain joins TRBV10-3 to TRBJ2-1; unclear D gene. Looked up from germline, CDR1 is ENHRY and CDR2 is SYGVKD. The CDR3 is made up of 15 amino acids. Trimming cost V 0 bases and J 3 bases, with 9 bases left between them. CDR3 nucleotide sequence: TGTGCCATCAGTGAGTCGGGGAACAGCTACAATGAGCAGTTCTTC. It encodes CAISESGNSYNEQFF.

This clonotype appeared a few times. The chain recombines TRBV28 with TRBJ1-1, with D tentatively TRBD1 (6 bases). The CDR3 covers 16 residues. Trimming took off 2 bases at V and 4 bases at J, with 17 bases between the two ends. CDR1 is MDHEN, CDR2 SYDVKM, per germline. For the CDR3, the DNA is TGTGCCAGCAGTTTAGTCGGGTTTCAAGGGGGCACTGAAGCTTTCTTT. Protein sequence: CASSLVGFQGGTEAFF.

This clonotype occurred many times. CDR3 in DNA: TGCAGCCACCCTAAGGGGCGGGGGCCTTCCTACGAGCAGTACTTC. It translates to CSHPKGRGPSYEQYF. The rearrangement links TRBV20-1 to TRBJ2-7; TRBD2 is a possible D gene (7 bases). The CDR3 is 15 residues long. Germline values: CDR1 DFQATT, CDR2 SNEGSKA (reference sequence).

The chain recombines TRBV27 with TRBJ2-1; D is ambiguous. This CDR3 has 15 residues. The V and J ends lost 5 bases and 6 bases respectively, with 17 bases between them. Germline assignment: CDR1 MNHEY and CDR2 SMNVEV (reference sequence). The chain's CDR3 is CASSPYYSITNEQFF. CDR3 DNA: TGTGCCAGCAGTCCCTATTACTCGATAACCAATGAGCAGTTCTTC.

This clonotype has at least ten counts. V usage is TRBV15 and J usage is TRBJ2-1; D unclear. With 1 base removed from V and 4 bases from J, the gap between germline ends came to 8 bases. CDR3 size: 14 residues. CDR1 is LNHNV, CDR2 YYDKDF, per germline (reference sequence). CDR3 nucleotides: TGTGCCACCAGCAGAGTAGGACGGTACAATGAGCAGTTCTTC. This sequence encodes CATSRVGRYNEQFF.

This clonotype came up many times. The rearrangement links TRBV20-1 to TRBJ1-2; possibly TRBD1 for D (5 bases). The CDR3 covers 12 residues. Germline-derived CDR1 and CDR2 are DFQATT and SNEGSKA (reference sequence). Trimming cost V 6 bases and J 2 bases, with 10 bases left between them. CDR3 sequence: CSAPTANYGYTF. In nucleotides, the CDR3 is TGCAGTGCCCCGACAGCAAACTATGGCTACACCTTC.

This clonotype has a handful of counts. In nucleotides, the CDR3 is TGTGCCAGCAGCCATGGTAACTATGGCTACACCTTC. Translation gives CASSHGNYGYTF. The chain couples TRBV14 to TRBJ1-2; no clear D gene. From germline, CDR1 is SGHDN and CDR2 FVKESK. This CDR3 is 12 amino acids long. The V end lost 3 bases, the J end lost 1 base, and 3 bases lay between the germline ends.

The chain couples TRBV19 to TRBJ2-5; 9 bases fit TRBD2. This CDR3 contains 15 residues. The V and J ends lost 5 bases and 4 bases, in that order; junction bases with no gene match: 8. The germline gives CDR1 LNHDA, CDR2 SQIVND (reference sequence). CDR3 bases: TGTGCCAGTAGTGTCGGACTAGCGAGAAGAGAGACCCAGTACTTC. As protein: CASSVGLARRETQYF.

This clonotype was recorded at least ten times. This sequence joins TRBV4-2 and TRBJ2-7, with D possibly called TRBD1 or TRBD2 (5 bases each). V was cut by 3 bases and J by 6 bases, with 12 bases left in between. The CDR3 has 13 amino acids. Germline V gene lookup returns CDR1 LGHNA and CDR2 YNFKEQ. The chain's CDR3 is CASSQDGDGEQYF. In DNA, the CDR3 is TGTGCCAGCAGCCAGGACGGGGACGGCGAGCAGTACTTC.

This clonotype was counted only a few times. The chain has TRBV6-1 and TRBJ2-7, with D maybe TRBD2 (6 bases). Trimming took 7 bases from V and 0 from J, leaving 25 bases between them. This CDR3 has 18 amino acids. Germline V gene sequence: CDR1 MNHNS, CDR2 SASEGT. CDR3: CASTPPGAFPGSSYEQYF. The CDR3 DNA sequence: TGTGCCAGCACCCCACCCGGGGCCTTTCCCGGGAGCTCCTACGAGCAGTACTTC.

This clonotype was detected ten times or more. The chain recombines TRBV4-2 with TRBJ1-4; D uncertain. CDR1 and CDR2 from the germline V gene are LGHNA and YNFKEQ. The CDR3 covers 17 residues. The V end lost 0 bases, the J end lost 0 bases, and 11 bases lay between the germline ends. The CDR3 DNA sequence: TGTGCCAGCAGCCAAGATTTTCGCGGCTCAACTAATGAAAAACTGTTTTTT. Encoded protein: CASSQDFRGSTNEKLFF.

This chain connects TRBV12-3 or TRBV12-4 to TRBJ1-1, with unresolved D. The CDR3 spans 15 residues. Trimming left V 4 bases short and J 1 base short, with 13 bases between. CDR3 sequence: CASSSAKAGNTEAFF. Here the CDR3 DNA reads TGTGCCAGCAGTTCTGCCAAGGCGGGGAACACTGAAGCTTTCTTT.

This clonotype has a count of ten or more. The V gene is TRBV20-1, the J gene TRBJ1-6; D unresolved. The CDR3 sequence is 14 residues long. V was shortened by 3 bases and J by 4 bases, with 10 bases between the two germline ends. Germline-derived CDR1 and CDR2 are DFQATT and SNEGSKA (reference sequence). The CDR3 bases are TGCAGTGCTAGTGGGCAGGTTTATAATTCACCCCTCCACTTT. Encoded protein: CSASGQVYNSPLHF.

The chain joins TRBV7-2 to TRBJ1-1; 9 bases line up with TRBD1. Germline CDR1 SGHTA, CDR2 FQGNSA. The V and J ends lost 8 bases and 2 bases, in that order; junction bases with no gene match: 6. The CDR3 runs to 14 residues. CDR3 in DNA: TGTGCCAGCGGGGGACAGGGCTTCAACACTGAAGCTTTCTTT. Translating gives CASGGQGFNTEAFF. The full variable domain, rest sourced from reference TRBV7-2 and TRBJ1-1, is GAGVSQSPSNKVTEKGKDVELRCDPISGHTALYWYRQSLGQGLEFLIYFQGNSAPDKSGLPSDRFSAERTGGSVSTLTIQRTQQEDSAVYLCASGGQGFNTEAFFGQGTRLTVV.

This clonotype was picked up many times. The V and J genes are TRBV2 and TRBJ1-1; D unresolved. Trimming removed 7 bases at V and 5 bases at J, with 14 bases between. CDR3 length: 13 amino acids. Germline V gives CDR1 SNHLY, CDR2 FYNNEI. DNA of the CDR3: TGTGCCAGCATAGGAGACATCCAAACTGAAGCTTTCTTT. Its protein is CASIGDIQTEAFF.

In its sample, this clonotype was seen many times. The rearrangement joins TRBV12-3 or TRBV12-4 to TRBJ1-2, with D possibly matching TRBD1 (5 bases). The V end lost 4 bases, the J end lost 8 bases, and 11 bases lay between the germline ends. This CDR3 is built from 12 residues. The CDR3, as DNA: TGTGCCAGCAGTTCAGGGCTCCGGGGCTACACCTTC. Amino acids: CASSSGLRGYTF.

This clonotype showed up many times. The rearrangement links TRBV7-2 to TRBJ2-5; the match to TRBD2 covers 13 bases. Germline V gives CDR1 SGHTA, CDR2 FQGNSA. The CDR3 is 16 amino acids. The ends lost 5 bases at V and 4 bases at J; junction bases unmatched: 7. The CDR3 DNA follows: TGTGCCAGCAGCCCGTGGACTAGCGGGAGTAGAGAGACCCAGTACTTC. Amino acid sequence: CASSPWTSGSRETQYF. The whole variable domain, remainder taken from reference TRBV7-2 and TRBJ2-5, is GAGVSQSPSNKVTEKGKDVELRCDPISGHTALYWYRQSLGQGLEFLIYFQGNSAPDKSGLPSDRFSAERTGGSVSTLTIQRTQQEDSAVYLCASSPWTSGSRETQYFGPGTRLLVL.

This clonotype was counted many times. CDR3 in amino acids: CAIRNLPGEQFF. DNA for the CDR3: TGTGCCATCAGGAACTTGCCCGGGGAGCAGTTCTTC. This chain links TRBV10-3 with TRBJ2-1, with no clear D. CDR1 and CDR2 (germline): ENHRY, SYGVKD. V lost 6 bases, J lost 10 bases, and 13 bases lay in between. The length of the CDR3 is 12 residues.

This clonotype was seen ten or more times. The CDR3 sequence: CASSYDPGWDTGELFF. CDR3 nucleotides: TGTGCCAGCAGTTACGATCCAGGGTGGGACACCGGGGAGCTGTTTTTT. The V gene is TRBV6-5, the J gene TRBJ2-2; weak D call: TRBD1 (5 bases). The CDR3 has 16 residues. Germline V gives CDR1 MNHEY, CDR2 SVGAGI. Trimming pared 2 bases from V and 3 bases from J, leaving 13 bases between.

This clonotype has only a few counts. The chain uses TRBV11-1 and TRBJ2-7; D might be TRBD1 or TRBD2, each matching 6 bases. Per the germline V gene, CDR1 is SGHAT and CDR2 is FQDESV (reference sequence). The germline V and J ends were trimmed by 5 bases and 0 bases, with 20 bases remaining between them. The CDR3 covers 17 residues. The CDR3 sequence is CASSPGGLRESSYEQYF. CDR3 DNA: TGTGCCAGCAGCCCCGGGGGCTTAAGGGAAAGCTCCTACGAGCAGTACTTC. Variable domain in full (rest from reference TRBV11-1 and TRBJ2-7): EAEVAQSPRYKITEKSQAVAFWCDPISGHATLYWYRQILGQGPELLVQFQDESVVDDSQLPKDRFSAERLKGVDSTLKIQPAELGDSAMYLCASSPGGLRESSYEQYFGPGTRLTVT.

Ten or more counts support this clonotype. This rearrangement joins TRBV4-1 to TRBJ2-1; D not certain. Per germline, CDR1 MGHRA and CDR2 YSYEKL. The length of the CDR3 is 15 residues. Trimming pared 1 base from V and 0 bases from J, leaving 7 bases between. The CDR3 DNA follows: TGCGCCAGCAGCCAAGCGGAAGGCTCCTACAATGAGCAGTTCTTC. Residues: CASSQAEGSYNEQFF.